These T cell receptor beta chains were read from a single sample in a study of blood T cell repertoires in COVID-19. The data were produced by immunoSEQ multiplex PCR, yet TCRdb's version contains in-frame clones alone and is incomplete. The sample lists 25,000 or so clones; 75% to 85% were seen once. Sequencing was done on a sample of peripheral blood. The receptor source for this set is a man in his 70s with active COVID-19. Each CDR3 is given without its conserved first and last residue. Each record gives: J gene, V gene, CDR3 protein.

>TRBJ2-7|TRBV6-5
ASSYNGQGSYEQY
>TRBJ1-6|TRBV5-1
ASSSPGQGEVGNSPLH
>TRBJ1-1|TRBV18
ASSLGQNTEAF
>TRBJ1-2|TRBV24-1
ATSDPTDRVGYGYT
>TRBJ2-5|TRBV9
ASSVGQRGRETQY
>TRBJ2-7|TRBV7-9
ASSVGRVPYEQY
>TRBJ1-2|TRBV4-2
ASSQEGNRGTYGYT
>TRBJ1-5|TRBV18
ASSPGGSSNQPQH
>TRBJ1-6|TRBV4-1
ASSQDQGRGLRSPLH
>TRBJ2-1|TRBV5-1
ASSSNAGTNNEQF
>TRBJ1-1|TRBV7-2
ASSLNGLGEAF
>TRBJ2-3|TRBV7-3
ASSPWGGLTDTQY
>TRBJ1-2|TRBV6-2/TRBV6-3
ASSSRRGVGVGYT
>TRBJ1-2|TRBV6-5
ASSYSTSSGYGYT
>TRBJ1-1|TRBV5-4
ASSLSKGGYTEAF
>TRBJ2-7|TRBV9
ASSGQRHYEQY
>TRBJ1-5|TRBV2
ASKDRSNQPQH
>TRBJ1-3|TRBV28
ASSLTGGRNTIY